This T cell receptor (beta chain) emerged from a study of beta chain features in type 1 diabetes. Study as a whole: Over all samples combined, about 99,000,000 sorted cells were examined. Broader study findings: All four CD4+ subsets from Type 1 diabetes patients carried moderately but significantly shorter TCRB CDR3s. The naive, central memory and Treg TCRB repertoires showed an apparent similarity that was greater among patients than among healthy donors.

Sorting that relied on CD45RO/CCR7/CD25/CD127/CD95/CD27 yielded CD4+ naive, central memory, regulatory and stem cell-like memory cells. The CDR3 covers 16 residues. The V gene lost 0 bases and the J gene lost 3 bases, with 16 bases spanning the gap. The germline V gene has CDR1 SGDLS and CDR2 YYNGEE. Reverse transcription of all isolated RNA meant that expressed TCRB transcripts were sequenced. Assay: immunoSEQ multiplex PCR; the TCRdb copy retains only in-frame clones and omits some. Altogether approximately 340,000 clones are present, over 12% being singletons, with the ten largest covering approximately 0.02%. This clone occurred a few times. Its specificity is unknown.

This TCR was recovered from a woman aged 18-35 years in good health. V gene TRBV9 combines with J gene TRBJ2-7, with D uncertain. The sample was naive CD4+ T cells from blood. Here the CDR3 reads CASSVGTDLRLYEQYF. DNA of the CDR3: TGTGCCAGCAGCGTAGGCACAGACCTACGCCTCTACGAGCAGTACTTC.